The TCR beta chain described here comes from a study of T cell responses to AZD1222 COVID-19 vaccine. This CDR3 spans 12 amino acids. V gave up 4 bases and J gave up 10 bases; unmatched junction bases: 4. CDR1 and CDR2 (germline): LNHDA, SQIVND (reference sequence). TCRdb keeps only in-frame clones here, not all; method: immunoSEQ multiplex PCR. The sample records approximately 140,000 clones, 70% to 90% being singletons. This clone was observed a handful of times. The sample consisted of peripheral blood, taken on day 0 of AZD1222 vaccination. The receptor was derived from an adult in good health. This chain links TRBV19 with TRBJ1-1; 9 bases are a match to TRBD1. The CDR3 protein is CASSTGQGRAFF. The CDR3 DNA reads TGTGCCAGTAGTACCGGACAGGGGAGAGCTTTCTTT.